This TCR beta chain was sequenced in a study of blood T cell repertoires in COVID-19. Looking at the study overall: The cDNA or gDNA used as material had been derived from T cells, B-cell-depleted T cells, or PBMCs.

Enrollment of patients from Seattle took place during active infection, with longitudinal follow-up. Germline trimming cut 8 bases from V and 4 bases from J; bases unmatched to any gene: 13. This CDR3 contains 16 residues. Looked up from germline, CDR1 is LNHDA and CDR2 is SQIVND (reference sequence). Sequenced by immunoSEQ multiplex PCR; TCRdb stores in-frame clones only, minus some. The sample has approximately 49,000 clones, roughly 79% seen once. V is TRBV19 and J is TRBJ1-5; 8 bases agree with TRBD1. This receptor was obtained from a woman aged 80 or over with COVID-19, enrolled during active disease. Sample: peripheral blood. Here the CDR3 DNA reads TGTGCCAGTGTAGACCTTGGGACAGGTAATAATCAGCCCCAGCATTTT. Amino acid sequence: CASVDLGTGNNQPQHF.